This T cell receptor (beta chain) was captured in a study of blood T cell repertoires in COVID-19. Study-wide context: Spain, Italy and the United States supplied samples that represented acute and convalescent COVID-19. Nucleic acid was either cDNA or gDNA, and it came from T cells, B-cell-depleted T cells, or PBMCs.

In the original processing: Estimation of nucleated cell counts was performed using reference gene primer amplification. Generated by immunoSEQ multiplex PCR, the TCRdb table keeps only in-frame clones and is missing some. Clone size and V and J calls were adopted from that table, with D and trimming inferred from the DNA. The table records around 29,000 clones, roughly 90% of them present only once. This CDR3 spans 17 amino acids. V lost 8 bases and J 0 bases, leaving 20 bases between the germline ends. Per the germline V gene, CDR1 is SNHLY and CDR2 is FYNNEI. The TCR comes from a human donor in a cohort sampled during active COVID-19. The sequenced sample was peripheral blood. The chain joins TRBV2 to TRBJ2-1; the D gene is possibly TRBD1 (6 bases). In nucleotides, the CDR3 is TGTGCCAGCCAAACAAATCGCTTAGGGGGCTCCTACAATGAGCAGTTCTTC. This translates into CASQTNRLGGSYNEQFF.